The clone carrying this T cell receptor (beta chain) came up once. The same CDR3 can be traced to other DNA sequences in this sample. Donors came from a validation cohort of approximately 110 subjects, distinct from the first 666-subject cohort. The CDR3 spans 14 residues. Unmatched junction bases numbered 5, after V lost 4 bases and J lost 8 bases. The germline gives CDR1 MDHEN, CDR2 SYDVKM. The record originates from a study of cytomegalovirus exposure and HLA in healthy donors. Some clones are missing from TCRdb's copy, which holds only in-frame ones; the method was immunoSEQ multiplex PCR. The sample has more than 55,000 clones, roughly nine tenths seen once.

The sequenced sample consisted of PBMCs. This sequence was found in a woman aged 18-29 years in good health and CMV-seronegative. The chain employs TRBV28 and TRBJ1-4; 9 bases agree with TRBD1. CDR3 region: CASSSGQGYEKLFF. The CDR3 DNA follows: TGTGCCAGCAGTTCTGGACAGGGGTACGAAAAACTGTTTTTT.